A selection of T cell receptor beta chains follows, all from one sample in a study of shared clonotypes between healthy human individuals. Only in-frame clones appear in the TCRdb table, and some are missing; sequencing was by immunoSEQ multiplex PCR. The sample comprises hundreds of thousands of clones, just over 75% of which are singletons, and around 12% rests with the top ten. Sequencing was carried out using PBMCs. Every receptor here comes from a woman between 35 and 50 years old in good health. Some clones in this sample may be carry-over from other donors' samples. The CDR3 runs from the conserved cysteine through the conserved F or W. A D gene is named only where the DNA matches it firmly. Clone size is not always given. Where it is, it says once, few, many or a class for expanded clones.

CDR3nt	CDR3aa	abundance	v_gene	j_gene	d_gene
TGTGCCAGCTCACCCCCTAGCGGGAGTTACGAGCAGTACTTC	CASSPPSGSYEQYF	few	TRBV18	TRBJ2-7	TRBD2
TGTGCCAGCAGCTCAGGACTTAACAGCTCCTACAATGAGCAGTTCTTC	CASSSGLNSSYNEQFF	.	TRBV5-6	TRBJ2-1	.
TGCGCCAGCAGCCAAGTGGTCGGCTCGGCTAGTTTTATGGAGCAGTTCTTC	CASSQVVGSASFMEQFF	once	TRBV4-1	TRBJ2-1	.
TGTGCCAGCAGTCCCCTGGGGGGCGGCAATCAGCCCCAGCATTTT	CASSPLGGGNQPQHF	.	TRBV28	TRBJ1-5	.
TGTGCCAGCAGCTTGGGGGGAGCACAAGAGACCCAGTACTTC	CASSLGGAQETQYF	.	TRBV7-2	TRBJ2-5	.
TGCGCCAGCAGCCAATCGTTTAGCGGGAGCTCCTACGAGCAGTACTTC	CASSQSFSGSSYEQYF	.	TRBV4-3	TRBJ2-7	TRBD2
TGTGCCAGCAGTTACTCGAGACAGAGTGGTTTCACTGAAGCTTTCTTT	CASSYSRQSGFTEAFF	.	TRBV6-5	TRBJ1-1	.
TGTGCCAGCAGCGCGGAAGGGGGCAGGGAGACCCAGTACTTC	CASSAEGGRETQYF	.	TRBV9	TRBJ2-5	TRBD1
TGTGCCAGCAGCTTAGGAGGGAGCAGGTACGAGCAGTACTTC	CASSLGGSRYEQYF	.	TRBV7-9	TRBJ2-7	.
TGTGCCAGCAGTTGGGCTGGGGAGCAGTTCTTC	CASSWAGEQFF	few	TRBV6-6	TRBJ2-1	.
TGTGCCAGCACCCTTACTAGGGGTCAGAACACTGAAGCTTTCTTT	CASTLTRGQNTEAFF	.	TRBV2	TRBJ1-1	.
TGTGCCACCACTTTTAGCGGGAGTAGGCGGACCGGGGAGCTGTTTTTT	CATTFSGSRRTGELFF	.	TRBV28	TRBJ2-2	TRBD2
TGTGCCAGCAGTCTACAGGGCTTACCCGGGGAGCTGTTTTTT	CASSLQGLPGELFF	few	TRBV28	TRBJ2-2	.
TGCGCCAGCAGCTTGGTGGGCAGCGAGCAGTACTTC	CASSLVGSEQYF	once	TRBV5-1	TRBJ2-7	.
TGTGCCAGCAGCTCTACTAGTGGACCACAAGAGACCCAGTACTTC	CASSSTSGPQETQYF	few	TRBV6-5	TRBJ2-5	.
TGTGCCAGCAGCTCCACAAGCACCGGGGAGCTGTTTTTT	CASSSTSTGELFF	.	TRBV5-5	TRBJ2-2	.
TGTGCCAGCCGAGAAGGGGCCGCAGGAACCTACGAGCAGTACTTC	CASREGAAGTYEQYF	.	TRBV19	TRBJ2-7	.
TGTGCCAGCATGGCCGACGGTCCTGAAGCTTTCTTT	CASMADGPEAFF	.	TRBV2	TRBJ1-1	.
TGTGCCAGCAGCCCCTTCCTAAGCGGCCAAGAGACCCAGTACTTC	CASSPFLSGQETQYF	.	TRBV27	TRBJ2-5	.
TGTGCCAGCAGCTGGGGGACTAGCGGGATGGGGGAGACCCAGTACTTC	CASSWGTSGMGETQYF	.	TRBV13	TRBJ2-5	TRBD2